This T cell receptor (beta chain) came from a study of CD8+CD57+ T cells in acquired aplastic anemia. Study in general: DNA from sorted CD4+ and CD8+ cells averaged roughly 3.2 ug. Study findings and constraints: A set of more than 25 CD8+ CDR3 sequences was shared between patients and controls, and these sequences appeared highly expressed in patients.

For CDR3 and TCR beta VDJ profiling, genomic DNA was the template used. TCRdb recomputed calls from the reads with MiXCR, one row per CDR3 protein. The sample holds roughly 300,000 distinct CDR3 sequences, approximately 57% seen once. For this clonotype: What it binds is not known.

V gave up 5 bases and J gave up 2 bases; unmatched junction bases: 10. The CDR3 loop spans 17 amino acids. V and J are TRBV12-3 or TRBV12-4 and TRBJ1-1; TRBD1 matches 11 bases. The TCR originated in a human donor with severe aplastic anemia or a healthy control (not recorded which). Sequenced: sorted CD4+, CD8+, or CD8+CD57+ T cells (not recorded which) from PBMCs. The CDR3 sequence: CASSQDRGPLRNTEAFF. Written as DNA, the CDR3 is TGTGCCAGCAGTCAGGACAGGGGGCCACTGAGAAACACTGAAGCTTTCTTT.